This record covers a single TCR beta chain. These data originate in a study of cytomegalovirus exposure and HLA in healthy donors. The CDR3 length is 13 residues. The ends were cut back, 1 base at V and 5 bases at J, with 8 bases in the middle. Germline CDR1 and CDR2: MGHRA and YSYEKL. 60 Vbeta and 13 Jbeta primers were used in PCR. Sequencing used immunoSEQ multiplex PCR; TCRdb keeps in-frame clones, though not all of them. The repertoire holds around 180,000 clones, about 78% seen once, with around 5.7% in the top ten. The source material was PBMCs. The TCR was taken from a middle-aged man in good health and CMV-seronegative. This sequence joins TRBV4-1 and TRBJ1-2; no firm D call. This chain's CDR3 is CASSQVAGYGYTF. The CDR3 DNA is TGCGCCAGCAGCCAAGTGGCAGGATATGGCTACACCTTC.